The next 13 T cell receptor beta chains were all read from a single sample in a study of quantifying T cell responses using KT2 cells. Study details: RNA was reverse transcribed with TCR alpha and beta constant-region primers.

The cDNA 3' end received a ligated oligonucleotide with a UMI. First-round PCR used 3 to 4 cycles and beta primers RC1.1 and RC1.2 covering TRBC1 and TRBC2. TCRdb processed the UMI-ligation and nested PCR reads anew with MiXCR; each CDR3 protein has one entry. Of about 50,000 distinct CDR3 sequences in the sample, under 14% are singletons; the top ten hold about 10%. The sequenced material came from PBMCs spiked with cells of the T cell clone KT2. These receptor sequences come from a human donor.

This clonotype was seen at least ten times. The rearrangement links TRBV20-1 to TRBJ2-7, with D possibly TRBD1 on 5 matching bases. V gave up 0 bases and J gave up 3 bases, with 9 bases separating them. Looked up from germline, CDR1 is DFQATT and CDR2 is SNEGSKA (reference sequence). The CDR3 length is 13 residues. CDR3 coding DNA: TGCAGTGCTAGAGATCCCGACAGCTACGAGCAGTACTTC. This sequence encodes CSARDPDSYEQYF.

This clonotype was observed many times. The DNA of the CDR3 is TGTGCCAGCAGACAGGTGACCATTGGAAACTATGGCTACACCTTC. Its protein product is CASRQVTIGNYGYTF. This rearrangement joins TRBV27 to TRBJ1-2; TRBD1 is a possible D gene (5 bases). Trimming removed 6 bases from V and 2 bases from J, with 16 bases in between. CDR1 and CDR2 from the germline V gene are MNHEY and SMNVEV (reference sequence). CDR3 size: 15 residues.

This clonotype occurred many times. This chain connects TRBV12-3 or TRBV12-4 to TRBJ2-7, with D unresolved. The CDR3 consists of 12 residues. Trimming cost V 5 bases and J 6 bases, with 11 bases left between them. The CDR3 DNA reads as TGTGCCAGCAGTCCACGACATCCCGAGCAGTACTTC. Amino acids: CASSPRHPEQYF.

This clonotype has more than one count but fewer than ten. The gene calls are TRBV28 and TRBJ1-2; 8 nucleotides agree with TRBD1. Looked up from germline, CDR1 is MDHEN and CDR2 is SYDVKM. The junction had 8 bases not matched to a gene; V was cut back by 7 bases and J by 1 base. The CDR3 extends over 15 amino acids. In DNA form, the CDR3 reads TGTGCCAGCATCTCCGGACAGGGAAATAACTATGGCTACACCTTC. It specifies CASISGQGNNYGYTF.

This clonotype was picked up many times. This chain links TRBV4-1 with TRBJ1-5, with 8 bases aligning to TRBD1. This CDR3 contains 16 residues. Germline V lookup: CDR1 MGHRA, CDR2 YSYEKL. Losses at the gene ends were 3 bases for V and 3 bases for J; bases not matched to a gene: 7. CDR3 coding DNA: TGCGCCAGCAGCCAGACCGGGACAGGCATCAATCAGCCCCAGCATTTT. It is translated as CASSQTGTGINQPQHF.

The chain couples TRBV7-2 to TRBJ2-3; a possible D gene is TRBD2 (5 bases). In germline, CDR1 is SGHTA, CDR2 FQGNSA. The CDR3 runs 14 residues. Trimming cost V 4 bases and J 9 bases, with 17 bases left between them. CDR3 nucleotides: TGTGCCAGCAGCTCCATGAGCGGCATAGGGACGCAGTATTTT. This encodes CASSSMSGIGTQYF.

This clonotype was recorded many times. This chain uses TRBV14 with TRBJ1-3, with D tentatively TRBD1 (5 bases). The CDR3 covers 14 residues. V gave up 4 bases and J gave up 3 bases, with 10 bases separating them. Germline-derived CDR1 and CDR2 are SGHDN and FVKESK. CDR3 coding DNA: TGTGCCAGCAGCCGCGGGGGAAATGGAAACACCATATATTTT. It encodes CASSRGGNGNTIYF.

V is TRBV11-3 and J is TRBJ2-2; TRBD2 is a possible D gene (5 bases). The CDR3 extends over 15 amino acids. Germline values: CDR1 SGHNT, CDR2 YENEEA. Trimming cost V 1 base and J 3 bases, with 9 bases left between them. For the CDR3, the DNA is TGTGCCAGCAGCTTAGGGCTAGCAGACACCGGGGAGCTGTTTTTT. Protein sequence: CASSLGLADTGELFF.

The chain joins TRBV4-3 to TRBJ2-7, with 7 bases that match TRBD1. With V trimmed by 2 bases and J by 2 bases, 15 bases remained unmatched. Germline values: CDR1 LGHNA, CDR2 YSLEER. This CDR3 has 18 residues. This CDR3 reads CASSQYLDRPTDTYEQYF. The CDR3 bases are TGCGCCAGCAGCCAATACCTGGACAGGCCAACGGACACCTACGAGCAGTACTTC.

In this sample, this clonotype turned up many times. The V call is TRBV11-2, the J call TRBJ2-3, with D possibly being TRBD2 (5 bases). V lost 3 bases to trimming and J lost 1 base, with 8 bases between them. This CDR3 has 14 amino acids. The germline CDR1 and CDR2 sequences are SGHAT and FQNNGV. The CDR3: CASSFLGGTDTQYF. The CDR3, as DNA: TGTGCCAGCAGCTTCTTGGGAGGCACAGATACGCAGTATTTT.

This clonotype was seen only a few times. The CDR3 nucleotides are TGCAGTGCTAGAGATTATGTAGGAGGGGAGGAGCAGTACTTC. Translating it yields CSARDYVGGEEQYF. This chain joins TRBV20-1 and TRBJ2-7; possibly TRBD2 for D (6 bases). The CDR3 has 14 amino acids. In germline, CDR1 is DFQATT, CDR2 SNEGSKA (reference sequence). The V end lost 0 bases, the J end lost 7 bases, and 16 bases lay between the germline ends.

This clonotype was seen repeatedly, ten times or more. Here the CDR3 reads CASSQRSGIYYEQYF. Written as DNA, the CDR3 is TGCGCCAGCAGCCAAAGGTCGGGGATATACTACGAGCAGTACTTC. The J gene is TRBJ2-7, the V gene TRBV4-3; perhaps TRBD2 as D (5 bases). The germline V and J ends were trimmed by 2 bases and 3 bases, with 14 bases remaining between them. This CDR3 comprises 15 residues. The germline CDR1 and CDR2 sequences are LGHNA and YSLEER.

V gene TRBV12-3 or TRBV12-4 combines with J gene TRBJ2-3; D gene ambiguous. V lost 8 bases and J lost 2, with 17 bases in between. The CDR3 is 15 residues long. For the CDR3, the DNA is TGTGCCAGCCGTCGCGCTAGGTCGTACACAGATACGCAGTATTTT. Its protein is CASRRARSYTDTQYF.